This T cell receptor beta chain was obtained from a study of technical replicates of blood from several donors. V lost 5 bases, J lost 0 bases, and 14 bases lay in between. CDR3 length: 15 amino acids. CDR1 and CDR2 (germline): MNHEY, SMNVEV (reference sequence). Sequencing was performed with immunoSEQ multiplex PCR; in TCRdb, only in-frame clones are kept and a portion is missing. This sample has 60,000 to 95,000 clones, with 91% found just once. The TCR originated in a human donor in good health. Some clones in this sample may be carry-over from other donors' samples. The chain combines TRBV27 with TRBJ2-7; possible D gene TRBD1, 6 bases. Sequencing used T cells isolated from PBMCs. The DNA for the CDR3 is TGTGCCAGCAGTGCTCTGGGGGCGCCCTCCTACGAGCAGTACTTC. It yields the protein CASSALGAPSYEQYF.